This T cell receptor (beta chain) was documented in a study of circulating tumor DNA in untreated peripheral T-cell lymphoma. Study results and caveats: In about 72% of patients, tumor-specific clonotypes were identified.

Trimming at V came to 6 bases and at J to 1 base, leaving 4 bases not matched to a gene. CDR3 length: 14 residues. Germline V gene lookup returns CDR1 KGHSH and CDR2 LQKENI. This tumor tissue came from a pretreatment baseline collection. Assay used: immunoSEQ multiplex PCR; TCRdb lists only in-frame clones, some missing. In the table there are around 6,600 clones, roughly 66% of which are singletons. To note about this clone: As yet, its antigen is unknown.

This sequence was found in a human donor with peripheral T-cell lymphoma. The rearrangement uses TRBV18 and TRBJ1-1; 8 positions agree with TRBD1. Sample: tumor tissue. The CDR3 reads CASSGGQGNTEAFF. The CDR3 DNA is TGTGCCAGCTCGGGAGGACAGGGGAACACTGAAGCTTTCTTT. The full variable domain, rest sourced from reference TRBV18 and TRBJ1-1, is NAGVMQNPRHLVRRRGQEARLRCSPMKGHSHVYWYRQLPEEGLKFMVYLQKENIIDESGMPKERFSAEFPKEGPSILRIQQVVRGDSAAYFCASSGGQGNTEAFFGQGTRLTVV.